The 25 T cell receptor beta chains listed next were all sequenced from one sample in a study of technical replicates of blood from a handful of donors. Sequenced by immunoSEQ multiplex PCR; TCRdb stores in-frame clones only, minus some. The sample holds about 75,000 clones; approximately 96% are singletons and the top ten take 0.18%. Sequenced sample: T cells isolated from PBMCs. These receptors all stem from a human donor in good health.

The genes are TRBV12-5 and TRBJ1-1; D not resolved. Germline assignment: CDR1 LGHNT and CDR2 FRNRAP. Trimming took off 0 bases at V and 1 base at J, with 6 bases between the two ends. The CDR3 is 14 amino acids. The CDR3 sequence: CASGLVSGNTEAFF. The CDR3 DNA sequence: TGTGCTAGTGGTTTGGTAAGCGGGAACACTGAAGCTTTCTTT.

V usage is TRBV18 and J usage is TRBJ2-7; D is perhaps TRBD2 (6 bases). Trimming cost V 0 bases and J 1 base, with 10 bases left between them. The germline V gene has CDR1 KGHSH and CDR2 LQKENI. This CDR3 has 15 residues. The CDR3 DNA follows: TGTGCCAGCTCACCACCCGGGGGAAGGTCCTACGAGCAGTACTTC. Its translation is CASSPPGGRSYEQYF.

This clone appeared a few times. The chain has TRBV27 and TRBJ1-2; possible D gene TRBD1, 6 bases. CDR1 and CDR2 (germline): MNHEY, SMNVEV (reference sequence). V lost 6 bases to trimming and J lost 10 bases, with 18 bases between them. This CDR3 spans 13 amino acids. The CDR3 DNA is TGTGCCAGCAGCCGGGACATGCTGGTACCCTACACCTTC. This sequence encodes CASSRDMLVPYTF.

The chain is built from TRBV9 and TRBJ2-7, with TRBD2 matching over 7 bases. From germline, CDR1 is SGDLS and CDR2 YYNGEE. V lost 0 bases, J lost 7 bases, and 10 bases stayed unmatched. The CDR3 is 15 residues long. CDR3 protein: CASSVGGGGPGEQYF. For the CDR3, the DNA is TGTGCCAGCAGCGTAGGCGGCGGGGGACCGGGGGAGCAGTACTTC.

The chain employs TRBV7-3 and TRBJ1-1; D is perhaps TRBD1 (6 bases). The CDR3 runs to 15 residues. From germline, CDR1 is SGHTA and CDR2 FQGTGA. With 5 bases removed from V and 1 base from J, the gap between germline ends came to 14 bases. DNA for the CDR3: TGTGCCAGCAGCCCCTGGGGGGGCGCGAACACTGAAGCTTTCTTT. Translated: CASSPWGGANTEAFF.

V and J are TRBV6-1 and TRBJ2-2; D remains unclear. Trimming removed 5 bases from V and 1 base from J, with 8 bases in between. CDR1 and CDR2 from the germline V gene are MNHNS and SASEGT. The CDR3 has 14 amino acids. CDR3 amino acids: CASSLQVNTGELFF. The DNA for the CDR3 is TGTGCCAGCAGTCTTCAGGTGAACACCGGGGAGCTGTTTTTT.

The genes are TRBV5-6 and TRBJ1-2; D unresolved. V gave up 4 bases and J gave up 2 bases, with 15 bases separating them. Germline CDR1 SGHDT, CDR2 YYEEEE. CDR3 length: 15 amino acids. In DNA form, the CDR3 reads TGTGCCAGCAGCCCTCAACACGGGATGAACTATGGCTACACCTTC. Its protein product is CASSPQHGMNYGYTF. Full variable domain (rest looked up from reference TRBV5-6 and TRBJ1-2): DAGVTQSPTHLIKTRGQQVTLRCSPKSGHDTVSWYQQALGQGPQFIFQYYEEEERQRGNFPDRFSGHQFPNYSSELNVNALLLGDSALYLCASSPQHGMNYGYTFGSGTRLTVV.

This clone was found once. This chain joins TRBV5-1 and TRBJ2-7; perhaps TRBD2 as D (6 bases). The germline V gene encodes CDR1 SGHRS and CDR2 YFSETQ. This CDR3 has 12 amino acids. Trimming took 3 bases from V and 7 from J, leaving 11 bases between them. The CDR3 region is CASSSSRGEQYF. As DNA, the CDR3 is TGCGCCAGCAGCTCAAGCCGGGGGGAGCAGTACTTC.

DNA for the CDR3: TGTGCCAGCAGCGGACAGGGTTTTGGCTACACCTTC. It encodes CASSGQGFGYTF. V gene TRBV27 combines with J gene TRBJ1-2; 8 bases map to TRBD1. V trimming: 6 bases; J trimming: 7 bases; junction bases outside the gene matches: 4. The CDR3 runs to 12 residues. Germline values: CDR1 MNHEY, CDR2 SMNVEV (reference sequence).

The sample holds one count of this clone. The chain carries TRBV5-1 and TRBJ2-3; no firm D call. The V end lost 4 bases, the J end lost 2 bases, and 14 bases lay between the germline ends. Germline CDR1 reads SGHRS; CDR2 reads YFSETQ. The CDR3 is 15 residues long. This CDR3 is CASSRRGHDTDTQYF. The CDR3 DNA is TGCGCCAGCAGCCGCAGAGGCCACGACACAGATACGCAGTATTTT.

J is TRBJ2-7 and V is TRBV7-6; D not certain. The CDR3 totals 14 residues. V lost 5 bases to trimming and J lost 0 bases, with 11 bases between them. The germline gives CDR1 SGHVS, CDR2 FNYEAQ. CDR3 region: CASSRGYRSYEQYF. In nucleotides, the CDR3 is TGTGCCAGCAGCCGCGGATACCGCTCCTACGAGCAGTACTTC.

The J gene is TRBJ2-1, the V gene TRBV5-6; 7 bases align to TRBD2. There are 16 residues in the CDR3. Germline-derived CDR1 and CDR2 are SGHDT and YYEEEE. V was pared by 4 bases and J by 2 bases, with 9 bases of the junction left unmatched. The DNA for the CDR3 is TGTGCCAGCAGCATTAGCGGGCCTAATACCTACAATGAGCAGTTCTTC. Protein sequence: CASSISGPNTYNEQFF.

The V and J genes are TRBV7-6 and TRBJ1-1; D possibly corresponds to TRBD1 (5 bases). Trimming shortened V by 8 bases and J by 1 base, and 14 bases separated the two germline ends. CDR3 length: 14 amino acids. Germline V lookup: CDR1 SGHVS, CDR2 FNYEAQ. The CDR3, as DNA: TGTGCCAGCTCACCCGGAGGGACGAACACTGAAGCTTTCTTT. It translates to CASSPGGTNTEAFF. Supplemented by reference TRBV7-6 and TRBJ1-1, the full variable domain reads GAGVSQSPRYKVTKRGQDVALRCDPISGHVSLYWYRQALGQGPEFLTYFNYEAQQDKSGLPNDRFSAERPEGSISTLTIQRTEQRDSAMYRCASSPGGTNTEAFFGQGTRLTVV.

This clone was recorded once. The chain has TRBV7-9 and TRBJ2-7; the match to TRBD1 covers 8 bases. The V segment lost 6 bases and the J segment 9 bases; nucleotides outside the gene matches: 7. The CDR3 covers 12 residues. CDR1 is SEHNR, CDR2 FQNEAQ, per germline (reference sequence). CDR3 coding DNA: TGTGCCAGCAGGGACAGGGACCTGGGGCAGTACTTC. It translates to CASRDRDLGQYF.

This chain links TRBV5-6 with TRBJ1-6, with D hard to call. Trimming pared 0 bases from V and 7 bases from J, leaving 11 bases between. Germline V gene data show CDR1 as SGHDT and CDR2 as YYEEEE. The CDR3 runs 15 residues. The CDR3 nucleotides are TGTGCCAGCAGCTTGGGGCTGGGAGCAAATTCACCCCTCCACTTT. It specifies CASSLGLGANSPLHF.

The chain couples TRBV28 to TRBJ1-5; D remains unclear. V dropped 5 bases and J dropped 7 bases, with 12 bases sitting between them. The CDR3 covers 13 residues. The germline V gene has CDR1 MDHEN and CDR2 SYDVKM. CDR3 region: CASSKNAGQPQHF. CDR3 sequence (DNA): TGTGCCAGCAGTAAGAACGCGGGGCAGCCCCAGCATTTT.

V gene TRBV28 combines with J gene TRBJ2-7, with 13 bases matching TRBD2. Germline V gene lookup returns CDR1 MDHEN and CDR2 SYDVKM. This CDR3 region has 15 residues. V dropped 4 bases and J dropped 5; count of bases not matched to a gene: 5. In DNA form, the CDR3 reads TGTGCCAGCAGTTCCGGACTAGCGGGAGACAACGAGCAGTACTTC. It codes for CASSSGLAGDNEQYF. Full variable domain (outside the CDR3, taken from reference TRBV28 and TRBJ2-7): DVKVTQSSRYLVKRTGEKVFLECVQDMDHENMFWYRQDPGLGLRLIYFSYDVKMKEKGDIPEGYSVSREKKERFSLILESASTNQTSMYLCASSSGLAGDNEQYFGPGTRLTVT.

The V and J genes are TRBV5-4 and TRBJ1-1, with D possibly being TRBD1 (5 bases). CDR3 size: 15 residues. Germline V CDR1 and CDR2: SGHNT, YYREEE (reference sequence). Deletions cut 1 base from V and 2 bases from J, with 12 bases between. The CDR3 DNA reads TGTGCCAGCAGCTTGAAGGGACTGCAAAACACTGAAGCTTTCTTT. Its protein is CASSLKGLQNTEAFF.

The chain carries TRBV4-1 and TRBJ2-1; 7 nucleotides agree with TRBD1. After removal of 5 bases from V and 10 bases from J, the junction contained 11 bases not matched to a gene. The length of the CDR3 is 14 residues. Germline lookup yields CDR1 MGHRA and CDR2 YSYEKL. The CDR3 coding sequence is TGCGCCAGCAGCACACCCGACAGGGTAACCGAGCAGTTCTTC. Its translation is CASSTPDRVTEQFF.

The chain's CDR3 is CASSLGFDRDYGYTF. CDR3 nucleotide sequence: TGTGCCAGCAGCTTGGGATTCGACAGAGACTATGGCTACACCTTC. This rearrangement joins TRBV5-4 to TRBJ1-2; tentatively, D is TRBD1 (5 bases). The CDR3 length is 15 residues. Trimming cost V 0 bases and J 3 bases, with 12 bases left between them. The germline gives CDR1 SGHNT, CDR2 YYREEE (reference sequence).

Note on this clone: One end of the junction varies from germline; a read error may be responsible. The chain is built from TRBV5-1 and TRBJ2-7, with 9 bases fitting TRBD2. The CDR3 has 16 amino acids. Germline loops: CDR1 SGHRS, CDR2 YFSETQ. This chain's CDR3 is CASSSVGGGGSSEQYF. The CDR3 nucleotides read TGCGCCAGCAGCTCAGTAGGCGGGGGGGGCTCCTCCGAGCAGTACTTC.

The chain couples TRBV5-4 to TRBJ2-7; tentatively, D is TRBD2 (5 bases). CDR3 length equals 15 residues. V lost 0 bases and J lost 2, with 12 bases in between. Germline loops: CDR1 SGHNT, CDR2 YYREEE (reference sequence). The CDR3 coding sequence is TGTGCCAGCAGCTTGGAACCCGGAGGAACCTACGAGCAGTACTTC. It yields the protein CASSLEPGGTYEQYF. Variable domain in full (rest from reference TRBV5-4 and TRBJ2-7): ETGVTQSPTHLIKTRGQQVTLRCSSQSGHNTVSWYQQALGQGPQFIFQYYREEENGRGNFPPRFSGLQFPNYSSELNVNALELDDSALYLCASSLEPGGTYEQYFGPGTRLTVT.

The CDR3 protein is CAWSVIRGAKGNTIYF. CDR3 sequence (DNA): TGTGCCTGGAGTGTAATTCGGGGGGCAAAAGGAAACACCATATATTTT. The genes are TRBV30 and TRBJ1-3, with D perhaps TRBD1 (6 bases). The CDR3 is 16 amino acids. Trimming removed 0 bases at V and 4 bases at J, with 16 bases between. Germline CDR1 and CDR2: GTSNPN and SVGIG (reference sequence).

CDR3 sequence: CASSTPGLNAGELFF. In DNA form, the CDR3 reads TGTGCCAGCAGTACCCCGGGACTGAATGCCGGGGAGCTGTTTTTT. This chain links TRBV5-5 with TRBJ2-2, with D perhaps TRBD2 (6 bases). Germline CDR1 and CDR2: SGHKS and YYEKEE (reference sequence). V was cut by 5 bases and J by 6 bases, with 17 bases left in between. CDR3 length equals 15 residues.

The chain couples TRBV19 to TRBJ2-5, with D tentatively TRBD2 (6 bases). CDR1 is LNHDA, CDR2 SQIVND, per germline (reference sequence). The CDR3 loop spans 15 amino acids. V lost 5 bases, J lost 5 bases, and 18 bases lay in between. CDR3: CASSGGMGGRETQYF. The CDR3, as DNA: TGTGCCAGTAGTGGGGGGATGGGGGGACGTGAGACCCAGTACTTC.